Presented here are 10 T cell receptor beta chains from one specimen sequenced in a study of blood T cell repertoires in COVID-19. Clones were sequenced by immunoSEQ multiplex PCR, and TCRdb holds only the in-frame ones, with some missing. The data contain around 170,000 clones, around 83% of them seen just once; the ten biggest clones take up approximately 7%. Sequencing was done on a sample of peripheral blood. Source of these receptors: a man between 50 and 59 years old with active or convalescent COVID-19.

V usage is TRBV18 and J usage is TRBJ2-1, with D possibly matching TRBD1 (5 bases). From germline, CDR1 is KGHSH and CDR2 LQKENI. The CDR3 is made up of 15 amino acids. Trimming pared 5 bases from V and 0 bases from J, leaving 11 bases between. The CDR3 loop reads CASSETVSSYNEQFF. CDR3 sequence (DNA): TGTGCCAGCTCAGAGACAGTAAGCTCCTACAATGAGCAGTTCTTC.

The chain carries TRBV27 and TRBJ2-3, with 9 bases matching TRBD2. The germline V gene encodes CDR1 MNHEY and CDR2 SMNVEV (reference sequence). The trim removed 2 bases at V and 2 bases at J, leaving 5 bases unmatched. There are 16 residues in the CDR3. CDR3 sequence: CASSLGTSFLTDTQYF. The DNA for the CDR3 is TGTGCCAGCAGTTTAGGGACTAGCTTTCTCACAGATACGCAGTATTTT.

The rearrangement joins TRBV18 to TRBJ1-6; 8 bases are a match to TRBD1. This CDR3 has 14 residues. Looked up from germline, CDR1 is KGHSH and CDR2 is LQKENI. The trim removed 3 bases at V and 8 bases at J, leaving 3 bases unmatched. The CDR3 nucleotides read TGTGCCAGCTCACCGACAGGGGATGATTCACCCCTCCACTTT. It specifies CASSPTGDDSPLHF.

This chain connects TRBV28 to TRBJ2-7; D may be TRBD2 (6 bases). V was cut by 8 bases and J by 0 bases, with 8 bases left in between. CDR3 length equals 12 residues. CDR1 and CDR2 from the germline V gene are MDHEN and SYDVKM. CDR3 in amino acids: CASGGLSYEQYF. DNA of the CDR3: TGTGCCAGCGGGGGACTCTCCTACGAGCAGTACTTC.

V is TRBV7-9 and J is TRBJ2-3, with TRBD2 identical over 10 bases. The CDR3 has 15 residues. J was trimmed by 6 bases and V by 4 bases; bases with no gene match: 7. The germline CDR1 and CDR2 sequences are SEHNR and FQNEAQ (reference sequence). The DNA for the CDR3 is TGTGCCAGCAGCTATAGCGGGAGGTACACCGATACGCAGTATTTT. Its translation: CASSYSGRYTDTQYF.

This clone was detected a few times. This rearrangement joins TRBV7-2 to TRBJ2-7; a weak D match, TRBD1 (6 bases). The CDR3 runs 13 residues. Trimming stripped 5 bases from V and 2 bases from J, with 10 bases between. Germline values: CDR1 SGHTA, CDR2 FQGNSA. The CDR3 is CASSTQGPYEQYF. The CDR3 nucleotides are TGTGCCAGCAGCACACAGGGTCCCTACGAGCAGTACTTC.

The J gene is TRBJ2-1, the V gene TRBV4-3; the match to TRBD2 covers 14 bases. This CDR3 is built from 14 residues. V trimming: 4 bases; J trimming: 9 bases; junction bases outside the gene matches: 2. Germline-derived CDR1 and CDR2 are LGHNA and YSLEER. The CDR3 bases are TGCGCCAGCAGCCCCGGACTAGCGGGGGGTGAGCAGTTCTTC. Amino acids: CASSPGLAGGEQFF.

This chain joins TRBV4-3 and TRBJ2-3; maybe TRBD2 (5 bases). This CDR3 has 13 residues. V lost 0 bases, J lost 8 bases, and 9 bases lay in between. CDR1 and CDR2 from the germline V gene are LGHNA and YSLEER. CDR3 protein: CASSQDSVGTQYF. CDR3 DNA: TGCGCCAGCAGCCAAGATAGCGTGGGTACGCAGTATTTT.

The chain carries TRBV4-3 and TRBJ1-3, with a tentative D call TRBD1 (5 bases). V lost 2 bases and J 7 bases, leaving 12 bases between the germline ends. The CDR3 runs 14 residues. CDR1 and CDR2 (germline): LGHNA, YSLEER. The CDR3 bases are TGCGCCAGCAGCCAAAGGGCCTCAGGGAACACCATATATTTT. It encodes CASSQRASGNTIYF.

The gene calls are TRBV19 and TRBJ1-1; 10 positions match TRBD1. The CDR3 contains 15 residues. Germline loops: CDR1 LNHDA, CDR2 SQIVND (reference sequence). Trimming removed 0 bases from V and 5 bases from J; junction bases left unmatched: 3. Written as DNA, the CDR3 is TGTGCCAGTAGTATAGATCCGGGACAGGGGACTGAAGCTTTCTTT. Translation: CASSIDPGQGTEAFF.